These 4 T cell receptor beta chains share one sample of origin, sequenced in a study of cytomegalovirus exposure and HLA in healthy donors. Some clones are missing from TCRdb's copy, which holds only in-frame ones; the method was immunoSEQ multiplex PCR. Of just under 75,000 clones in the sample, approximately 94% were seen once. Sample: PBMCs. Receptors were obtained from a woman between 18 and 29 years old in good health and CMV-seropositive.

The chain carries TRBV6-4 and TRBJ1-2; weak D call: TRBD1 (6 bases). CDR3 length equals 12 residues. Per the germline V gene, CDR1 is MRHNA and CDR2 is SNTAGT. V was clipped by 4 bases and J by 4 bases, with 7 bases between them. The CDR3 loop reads CASSGGGYGYTF. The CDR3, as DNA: TGTGCCAGCAGTGGAGGGGGCTATGGCTACACCTTC.

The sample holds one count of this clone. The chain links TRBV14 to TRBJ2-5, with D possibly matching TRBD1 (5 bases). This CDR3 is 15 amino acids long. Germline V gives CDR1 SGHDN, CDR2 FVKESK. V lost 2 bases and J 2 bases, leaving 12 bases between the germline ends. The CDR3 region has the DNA TGTGCCAGCAGCCAATTTGACAGTCCGCAAGAGACCCAGTACTTC. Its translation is CASSQFDSPQETQYF.

The CDR3, as DNA: TGTGCTAGTGGTTTGCTAGCGGGTACAGATACGCAGTATTTT. Amino acid sequence: CASGLLAGTDTQYF. This chain connects TRBV12-5 to TRBJ2-3, with 8 bases lining up with TRBD2. Germline V gene data show CDR1 as LGHNT and CDR2 as FRNRAP. V gave up 2 bases and J gave up 3 bases; unmatched junction bases: 1. The CDR3 is 14 amino acids.

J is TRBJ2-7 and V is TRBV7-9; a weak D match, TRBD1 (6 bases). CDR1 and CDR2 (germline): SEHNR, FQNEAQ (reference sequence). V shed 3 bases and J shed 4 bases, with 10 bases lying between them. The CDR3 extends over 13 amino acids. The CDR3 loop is CASSLLGAYEQYF. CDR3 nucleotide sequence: TGTGCCAGCAGCTTGCTGGGGGCATACGAGCAGTACTTC.